The T cell receptor beta chain under discussion was sequenced for a study of PD-L1 blockade in urothelial cancer. Study as a whole: Patients commenced atezolizumab in the mid-2010s, and it was given at 1,200 mg intravenously every 3 weeks. Men with urothelial cancer arising in the bladder made up most of the roughly 29 patients. Blood was subjected to analysis at 3 weeks (second dose) and 6 weeks following treatment start. Study-wide results and caveats: By 3 weeks, tumor-associated blood clones had expanded more in durable-benefit patients.

Sequencing was performed with immunoSEQ multiplex PCR; in TCRdb, only in-frame clones are kept and a portion is missing. This sample has about 84,000 clones, with more than 75% found just once. J lost 3 bases, V lost 3 bases, and 1 base had no gene match. Per the germline V gene, CDR1 is MNHNS and CDR2 is SASEGT. CDR3 length: 14 residues. In the case of this clone: Its specificity is not known. The sample has other DNA sequences that encode this CDR3 too.

The source is a man aged 65 to 85 with urothelial cancer. The chain recombines TRBV6-1 with TRBJ2-1; 8 nucleotides agree with TRBD2. This specimen consisted of PBMCs, obtained around atezolizumab (anti-PD-L1) treatment. In DNA, the CDR3 is TGTGCCAGCAGTGAGGCGGGGGGCTACAATGAGCAGTTCTTC. It translates to CASSEAGGYNEQFF.